This T cell receptor beta chain stems from a study of blood T cells in healthy people across ages. Study-wide background: The capture of about one barcoded beta molecule per two T cells was achieved by template switching. Study-wide results and caveats: The recorded TCR beta diversity per million T cells decreased in a roughly linear manner with age.

A J-beta primer mix and a sample-barcoded 5' primer were used in a second PCR of roughly 6 to 12 cycles. A single record per CDR3 protein comes from TCRdb applying MiXCR to the 5' RACE reads. The repertoire has hundreds of thousands of distinct CDR3 sequences, roughly half of them found once; the top ten carry 50% to 65%. Individuals who donated were healthy Caucasians from Russia aged roughly 6 to 90. The authors isolated at least 6 million PBMCs per sample. In the case of this clonotype: No antigen is known for it.

Source material: blood. The source of this sequence is a man aged 55 to 70 in good health.

The DNA of the CDR3 is TGTGCCAGCAGTTTGACTAACTCACCAATAGCCAAAAACATTCAGTACTTC. Its translation is CASSLTNSPIAKNIQYF. This rearrangement joins TRBV12-3 or TRBV12-4 to TRBJ2-4; the D gene is possibly TRBD2 (5 bases). The CDR3 contains 17 residues. The germline V and J ends were trimmed by 3 bases and 0 bases, with 15 bases remaining between them.